These T cell receptor beta chains were read from a single sample in a study of T cells after yellow fever vaccination. TCRdb itself ran the 5' RACE reads through MiXCR, one entry per CDR3 protein. The table has about 300,000 distinct CDR3 sequences, around 4.1% seen once; the top ten hold roughly 24%. The sequenced sample was PBMCs, obtained 5 days after the yellow fever booster vaccination. The origin of the receptors is a young man who received the YFV17D yellow fever vaccine. Each CDR3 is given with its conserved first and last residue.

>TRBV5-4|TRBJ2-3
CASSPVERLSTDTQYF
>TRBV6-5|TRBJ2-2
CASRSRGHTGELFF
>TRBV25-1|TRBJ1-1
CASSEGGRGNTEAFF
>TRBV9|TRBJ1-6
CASSVGGLHNSPLHF
>TRBV6-4|TRBJ2-3
CASRPGQSSTDTQYF
>TRBV21-1|TRBJ2-1
CASSIEGTSEGDEQFF
>TRBV5-1|TRBJ2-1
CASSLGGYLAYNEQFF
>TRBV6-2/TRBV6-3|TRBJ1-5
CASTNDRGQDQPQHF
>TRBV27|TRBJ2-1
CASSLKAGDSSYNEQFF
>TRBV12-3/TRBV12-4|TRBJ2-2
CASSWQMAGELFF
>TRBV18|TRBJ1-1
CASSLEGHNTEAFF
>TRBV7-3|TRBJ1-6
CASSLMGGAPNSPLHF
>TRBV4-3|TRBJ2-5
CASSQEVPVSNGGGETQYF
>TRBV28|TRBJ1-5
CASSPTVVRISGQPQHF
>TRBV12-3/TRBV12-4|TRBJ2-3
CASTRGTTDTQYF
>TRBV12-3/TRBV12-4|TRBJ1-2
CASSLGQANYGYTF
>TRBV12-3/TRBV12-4|TRBJ2-7
CASSSLTSVSSYEQYF
>TRBV5-1|TRBJ2-7
CASSLYEGYEQYF
>TRBV5-4|TRBJ1-1
CASSPGPMNTEAFF
>TRBV9|TRBJ1-6
CASSAQKYRANNSPLHF
>TRBV5-5|TRBJ2-2
CASSLTGGDTGELFF
>TRBV4-3|TRBJ1-4
CASSHRGQGAGEKLFF
>TRBV18|TRBJ1-4
CASSNPNEKLFF
>TRBV7-3|TRBJ2-6
CASSLGTVSGANVLTF
>TRBV9|TRBJ2-5
CASSVAGSRETQYF
>TRBV30|TRBJ1-5
CAWSPTGTGNQPQHF
>TRBV6-4|TRBJ2-2
CATRDRGDFGELFF
>TRBV12-3/TRBV12-4|TRBJ1-5
CASSLYPGPQHF
>TRBV7-3|TRBJ1-1
CASSLNPSNPRRTEAFF
>TRBV19|TRBJ1-2
CASSIVWTTGGYTF
>TRBV5-5|TRBJ2-2
CASSEGARTGELFF
>TRBV9|TRBJ1-5
CASGKGLNQPQHF
>TRBV9|TRBJ1-6
CASSNRGDSPLHF
>TRBV7-9|TRBJ1-6
CASSLIPASPLHF
>TRBV7-3|TRBJ1-1
CASSLGIGINTEAFF
>TRBV5-5|TRBJ2-2
CAGGPGNTGELFF
>TRBV6-6|TRBJ2-1
CASRDLAGDINEQFF
>TRBV24-1|TRBJ1-2
CATSDLTRNYGYTF
>TRBV7-9|TRBJ1-1
CASSSRALGETEAFF
>TRBV20-1|TRBJ1-5
CSARMAPNQPQHF
>TRBV20-1|TRBJ2-3
CSAHPGPDTQYF